The source of this T cell receptor beta chain is a study of blood T cells in healthy people across ages (dated by TCRdb to between 2014 and 2017). General notes on the study: In model experiments, template switching captured about one uniquely barcoded TCR beta cDNA molecule for every two T cells. The study measured age-related changes in TCR beta repertoire diversity using deep sequencing normalized with unique cDNA molecular identifiers. The donors were split into four age groups: young (average around 15 years), middle-aged (over 35), aged (roughly 68) and long-lived (approximately 80). To avoid experimental bias, donors of different ages were randomly spread across the sequencing lanes. Using the same blood draw, the study looked at two additional independent replicas of 1 million unique cDNA reads for two donors, one aged 18 to 30 and the other aged 80 or older. Points the paper makes about the study in general: Observed TCR beta diversity correlated strongly with the percentage of naive T cells measured by flow cytometry. Observed TCR beta diversity per million T cells fell roughly linearly with age, and a significant reduction was already apparent by age approximately 41. Compared with the aged group, the long-lived group had more naive CD4+ T cells, fewer expanded clones and increased TCR diversity, a pattern suggesting age selection. Donor CMV infection status was unknown, potentially confounding age-related changes in expanded clonotypes. Conclusive comparison of naive and antigen-experienced compartments was prevented by the profiling of bulk unsorted PBMCs. Estimates of total diversity based on one million sequenced T cells were regarded as lower bounds and as underestimates.

Germline trimming: 1 base from V, 2 bases from J; junction bases outside gene matches: 8. Reading the germline V gene gives CDR1 LGHNA and CDR2 YNFKEQ. From its cysteine to its phenylalanine, the CDR3 spans 18 amino acids. Kept here is only the CDR3 DNA, which spans 54 bases and is read in frame from base 1. The library was built by means of 5' RACE. The instrument given in TCRdb is Illumina HiSeq 2500. A second PCR of about 6 to 12 cycles was run with a J-beta primer mix and a sample-barcoded 5' primer. Each TCR beta cDNA molecule received a unique molecular identifier from a template-switch 5' adaptor carrying 12 random nucleotides. At least 3 million CDR3-containing paired-end reads were obtained from each sample. First-strand cDNA synthesis was performed from all RNA using the Mint cDNA synthesis kit, with priming by a TRBC-specific oligonucleotide. Following uracil-DNA glycosylase treatment, a first 18-cycle PCR with universal primers M1SS and BC2_uni_R was performed on all cDNA. As for how the authors treated the data: Normalization of each sample was performed by random selection of 1 million high-quality reads, each carrying a distinct molecular identifier. Reads with shared molecular identifiers were discarded instead of being binned into consensus sequences. MiTCR, run with a Q25 quality threshold and the strictest error-elimination algorithm, handled CDR3 identification, clonotype clustering and error correction. Lower-bound total TCR beta diversity was estimated with a nonparametric unseen species model using Euler transformation. In TCRdb, the public reads were trimmed at Q25 with fastp and aligned with MiXCR, with productive beta chains retained. Each record represents a unique CDR3 protein, reported with the most common genes and DNA among its rows. The V and J calls were determined by TCRdb, not by the authors. In this sample the table shows 850,000 to 950,000 distinct CDR3 sequences, roughly 26% of which occur a single time. Of the sample, roughly 17% is held by the ten largest clones.

The approximately 39 donors, aged about 6 to 95 years, were systemically healthy Caucasian individuals from Russia. Each donor gave roughly 9.5 milliliters of peripheral blood, collected into EDTA-treated Vacutainer tubes. Ficoll-Paque density-gradient centrifugation was used to isolate PBMCs, with at least 7 million per sample. Trizol reagent was used to extract total RNA from the PBMCs, yielding at least 6 micrograms per sample. For every donor, flow cytometry on a PBMC aliquot measured the percentage of naive CD45RAhigh/CD27high T cells. This clonotype was detected ten times or more. Which antigen it targets is not known. No base quality values were provided; no much bigger clone lies one nucleotide off.

This clonotype originated in an elderly woman in good health. The chain is encoded by TRBV4-2 joined to TRBJ1-2; the junction holds 12 bases that match TRBD1. Sequencing used blood. The CDR3 sequence is CASSQAGTGGEGNYGYTF. Read as DNA, the sequence is TGTGCCAGCAGCCAAGCCGGGACAGGGGGCGAGGGGAACTATGGCTACACCTTC.